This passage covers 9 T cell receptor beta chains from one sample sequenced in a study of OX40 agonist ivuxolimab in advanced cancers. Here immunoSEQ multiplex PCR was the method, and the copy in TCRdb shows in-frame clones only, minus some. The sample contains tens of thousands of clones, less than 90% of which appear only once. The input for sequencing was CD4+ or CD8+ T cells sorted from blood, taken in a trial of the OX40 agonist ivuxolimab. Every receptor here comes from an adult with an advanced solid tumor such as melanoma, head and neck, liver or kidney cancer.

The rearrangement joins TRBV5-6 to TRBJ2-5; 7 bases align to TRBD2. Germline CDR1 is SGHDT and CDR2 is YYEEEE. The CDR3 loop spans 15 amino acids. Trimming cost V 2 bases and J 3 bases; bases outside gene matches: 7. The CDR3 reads CASSFRSGGEETQYF. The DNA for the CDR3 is TGTGCCAGCAGCTTCCGGTCTGGGGGGGAAGAGACCCAGTACTTC.

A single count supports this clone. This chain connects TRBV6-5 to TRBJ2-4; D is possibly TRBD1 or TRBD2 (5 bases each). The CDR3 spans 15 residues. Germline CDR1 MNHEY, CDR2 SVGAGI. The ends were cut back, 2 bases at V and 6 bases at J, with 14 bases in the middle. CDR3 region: CASSYRGDEGNIQYF. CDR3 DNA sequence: TGTGCCAGCAGTTACAGAGGGGATGAGGGAAACATTCAGTACTTC.

CDR3 coding DNA: TGTGCCAGTAGTATACTGGGGCAGGGGACAAGAAACACCGGGGAGCTGTTTTTT. Its protein product is CASSILGQGTRNTGELFF. The gene calls are TRBV19 and TRBJ2-2; perhaps TRBD1 as D (6 bases). The germline CDR1 and CDR2 sequences are LNHDA and SQIVND (reference sequence). There are 18 residues in the CDR3. V lost 2 bases and J 2 bases, leaving 18 bases between the germline ends.

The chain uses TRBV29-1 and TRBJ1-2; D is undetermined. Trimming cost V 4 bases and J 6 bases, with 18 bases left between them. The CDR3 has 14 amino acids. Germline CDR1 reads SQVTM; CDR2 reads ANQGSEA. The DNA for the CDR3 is TGCAGCGTTGGGAGAGTCCAGGCATTTGATGGCTACACCTTC. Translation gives CSVGRVQAFDGYTF.

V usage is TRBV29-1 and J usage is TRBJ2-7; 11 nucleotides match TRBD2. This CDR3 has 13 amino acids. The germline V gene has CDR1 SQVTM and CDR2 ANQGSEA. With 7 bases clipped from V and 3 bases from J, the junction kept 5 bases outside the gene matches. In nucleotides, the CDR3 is TGCAGCGCAACTAGCGGGAGTTACTACGAGCAGTACTTC. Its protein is CSATSGSYYEQYF.

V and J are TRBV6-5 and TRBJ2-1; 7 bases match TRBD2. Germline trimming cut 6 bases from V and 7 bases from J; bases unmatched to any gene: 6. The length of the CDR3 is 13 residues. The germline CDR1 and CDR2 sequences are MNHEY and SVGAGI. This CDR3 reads CASRLDGGNEQFF. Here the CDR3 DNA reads TGTGCCAGCAGACTTGACGGGGGGAATGAGCAGTTCTTC.

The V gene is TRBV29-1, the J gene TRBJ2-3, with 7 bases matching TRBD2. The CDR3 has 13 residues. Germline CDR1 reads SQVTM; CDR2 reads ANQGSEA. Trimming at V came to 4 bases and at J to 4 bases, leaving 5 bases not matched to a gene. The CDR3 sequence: CSVVGGEADTQYF. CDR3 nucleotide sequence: TGCAGCGTTGTTGGGGGGGAAGCAGATACGCAGTATTTT.

In nucleotides, the CDR3 is TGCGCCAGCAGCCAAAGGACTAGCGGCACAGATACGCAGTATTTT. Amino acid sequence: CASSQRTSGTDTQYF. The chain links TRBV4-1 to TRBJ2-3, with 9 bases matching TRBD2. CDR3 length: 15 residues. Germline trimming cut 2 bases from V and 1 base from J; bases unmatched to any gene: 1. Germline CDR1 MGHRA, CDR2 YSYEKL.

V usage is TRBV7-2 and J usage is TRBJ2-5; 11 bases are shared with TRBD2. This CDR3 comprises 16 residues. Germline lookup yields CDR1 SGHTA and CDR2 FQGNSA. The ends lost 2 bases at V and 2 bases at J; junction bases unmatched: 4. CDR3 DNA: TGTGCCAGCAGCTTAAGGACTAGCGGGCCTCAAGAGACCCAGTACTTC. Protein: CASSLRTSGPQETQYF.